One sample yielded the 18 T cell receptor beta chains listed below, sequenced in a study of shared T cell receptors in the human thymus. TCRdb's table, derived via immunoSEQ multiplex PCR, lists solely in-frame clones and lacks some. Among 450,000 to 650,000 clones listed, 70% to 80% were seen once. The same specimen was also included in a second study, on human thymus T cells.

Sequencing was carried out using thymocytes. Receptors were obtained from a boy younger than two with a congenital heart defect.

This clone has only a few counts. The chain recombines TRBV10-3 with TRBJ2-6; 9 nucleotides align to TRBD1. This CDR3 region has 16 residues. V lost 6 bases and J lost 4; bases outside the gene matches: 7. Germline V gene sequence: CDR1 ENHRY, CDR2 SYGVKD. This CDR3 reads CAIRPGQGDGANVLTF. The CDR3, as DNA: TGTGCCATCAGGCCGGGACAGGGTGACGGGGCCAACGTCCTGACTTTC.

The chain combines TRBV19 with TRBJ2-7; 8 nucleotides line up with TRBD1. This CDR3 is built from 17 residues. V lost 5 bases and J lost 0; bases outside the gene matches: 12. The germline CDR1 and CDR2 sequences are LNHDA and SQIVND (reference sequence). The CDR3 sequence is CASSGWDRTLLSYEQYF. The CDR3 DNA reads TGTGCCAGTAGTGGGTGGGACAGGACCCTCCTCTCCTACGAGCAGTACTTC.

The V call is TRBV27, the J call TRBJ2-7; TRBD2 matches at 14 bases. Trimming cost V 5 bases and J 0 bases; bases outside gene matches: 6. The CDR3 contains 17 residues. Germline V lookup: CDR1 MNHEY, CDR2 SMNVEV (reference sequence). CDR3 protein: CASSPFGTSGSSYEQYF. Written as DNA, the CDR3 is TGTGCCAGCAGTCCTTTCGGGACTAGCGGGAGCTCCTACGAGCAGTACTTC.

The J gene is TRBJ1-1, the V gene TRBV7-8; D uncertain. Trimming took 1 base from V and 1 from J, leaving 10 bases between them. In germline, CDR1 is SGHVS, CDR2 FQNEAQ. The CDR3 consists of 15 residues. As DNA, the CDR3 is TGTGCCAGCAGCTTAGGAACACACCCGAACACTGAAGCTTTCTTT. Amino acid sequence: CASSLGTHPNTEAFF.

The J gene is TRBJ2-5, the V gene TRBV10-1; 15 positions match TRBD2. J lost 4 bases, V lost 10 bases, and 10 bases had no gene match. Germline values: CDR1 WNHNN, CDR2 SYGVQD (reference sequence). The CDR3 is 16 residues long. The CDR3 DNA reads TGCGCCACCTCCGGGACTAGCGGGAGGAAGGGAGAGACCCAGTACTTC. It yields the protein CATSGTSGRKGETQYF.

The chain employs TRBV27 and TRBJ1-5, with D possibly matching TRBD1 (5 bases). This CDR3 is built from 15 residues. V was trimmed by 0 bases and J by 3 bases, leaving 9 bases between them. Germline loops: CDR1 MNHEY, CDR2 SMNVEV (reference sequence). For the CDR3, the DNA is TGTGCCAGCAGTTTATCGGGGGGGGTCAATCAGCCCCAGCATTTT. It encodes CASSLSGGVNQPQHF.

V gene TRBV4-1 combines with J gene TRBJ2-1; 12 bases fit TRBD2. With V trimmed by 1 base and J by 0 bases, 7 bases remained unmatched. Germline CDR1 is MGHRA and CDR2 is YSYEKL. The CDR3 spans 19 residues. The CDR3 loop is CASSQGGLAGLDSYNEQFF. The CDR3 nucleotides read TGCGCCAGCAGCCAAGGGGGACTAGCGGGCCTTGACTCCTACAATGAGCAGTTCTTC.

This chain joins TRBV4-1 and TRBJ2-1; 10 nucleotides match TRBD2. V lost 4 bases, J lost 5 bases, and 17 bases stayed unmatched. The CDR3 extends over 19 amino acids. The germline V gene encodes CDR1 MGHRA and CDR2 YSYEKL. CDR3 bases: TGCGCCAGCAGCCCTAATTCCGGGACTAGCGACTACCTCAACAATGAGCAGTTCTTC. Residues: CASSPNSGTSDYLNNEQFF.

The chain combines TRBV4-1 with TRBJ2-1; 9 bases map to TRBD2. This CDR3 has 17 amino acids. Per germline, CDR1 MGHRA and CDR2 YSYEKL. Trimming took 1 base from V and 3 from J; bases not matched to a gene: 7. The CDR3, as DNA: TGCGCCAGCAGCCAAGCCCAGGGGCGGGAGGGCTACAATGAGCAGTTCTTC. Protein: CASSQAQGREGYNEQFF.

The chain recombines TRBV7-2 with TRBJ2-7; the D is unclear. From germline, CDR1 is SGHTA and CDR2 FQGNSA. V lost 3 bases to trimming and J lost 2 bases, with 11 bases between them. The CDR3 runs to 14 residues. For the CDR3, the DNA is TGTGCCAGCAGCTTCGACGGGTGGGCCTACGAGCAGTACTTC. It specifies CASSFDGWAYEQYF.

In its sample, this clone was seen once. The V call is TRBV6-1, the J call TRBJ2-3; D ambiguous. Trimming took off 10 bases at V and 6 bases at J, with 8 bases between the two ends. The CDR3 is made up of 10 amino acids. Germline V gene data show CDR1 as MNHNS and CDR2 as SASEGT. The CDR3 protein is CATRSDTQYF. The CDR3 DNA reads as TGTGCCACCCGGTCGGATACGCAGTATTTT.

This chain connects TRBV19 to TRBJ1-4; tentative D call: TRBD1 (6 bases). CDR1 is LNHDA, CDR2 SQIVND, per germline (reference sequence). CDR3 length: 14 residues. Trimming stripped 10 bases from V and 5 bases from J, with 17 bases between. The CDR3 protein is CATLGGGKNEKLFF. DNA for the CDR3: TGTGCCACCCTAGGGGGGGGCAAAAATGAAAAACTGTTTTTT.

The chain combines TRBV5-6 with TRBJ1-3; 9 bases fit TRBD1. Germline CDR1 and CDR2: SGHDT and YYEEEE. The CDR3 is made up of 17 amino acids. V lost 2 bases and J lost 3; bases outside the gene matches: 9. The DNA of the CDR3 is TGTGCCAGCAGCTTTGACAGGGGGTTTGGTGATGGAAACACCATATATTTT. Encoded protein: CASSFDRGFGDGNTIYF. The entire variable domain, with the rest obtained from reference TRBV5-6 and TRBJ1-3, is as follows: DAGVTQSPTHLIKTRGQQVTLRCSPKSGHDTVSWYQQALGQGPQFIFQYYEEEERQRGNFPDRFSGHQFPNYSSELNVNALLLGDSALYLCASSFDRGFGDGNTIYFGEGSWLTVV.

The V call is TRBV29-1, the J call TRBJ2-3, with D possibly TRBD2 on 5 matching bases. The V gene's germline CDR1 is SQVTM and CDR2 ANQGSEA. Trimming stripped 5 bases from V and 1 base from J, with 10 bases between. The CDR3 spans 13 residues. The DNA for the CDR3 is TGCAGCGTTCAGCGGTCAGGCACAGATACGCAGTATTTT. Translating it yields CSVQRSGTDTQYF.

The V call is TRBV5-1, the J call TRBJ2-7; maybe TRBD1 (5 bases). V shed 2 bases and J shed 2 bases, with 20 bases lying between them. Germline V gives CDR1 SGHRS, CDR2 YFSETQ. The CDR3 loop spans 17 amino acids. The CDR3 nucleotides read TGCGCCAGCAGCTTCACCTTCCGGGTCCCAGGGACCTACGAGCAGTACTTC. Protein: CASSFTFRVPGTYEQYF. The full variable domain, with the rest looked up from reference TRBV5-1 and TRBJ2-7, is KAGVTQTPRYLIKTRGQQVTLSCSPISGHRSVSWYQQTPGQGLQFLFEYFSETQRNKGNFPGRFSGRQFSNSRSEMNVSTLELGDSALYLCASSFTFRVPGTYEQYFGPGTRLTVT.

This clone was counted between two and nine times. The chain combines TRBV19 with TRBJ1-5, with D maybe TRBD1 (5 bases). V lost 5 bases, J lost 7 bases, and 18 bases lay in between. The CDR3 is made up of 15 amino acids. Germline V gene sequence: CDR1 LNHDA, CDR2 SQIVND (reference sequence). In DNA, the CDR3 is TGTGCCAGTAGTCCCCGTCTTGGGGCTGAGCAGCCCCAGCATTTT. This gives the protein CASSPRLGAEQPQHF.

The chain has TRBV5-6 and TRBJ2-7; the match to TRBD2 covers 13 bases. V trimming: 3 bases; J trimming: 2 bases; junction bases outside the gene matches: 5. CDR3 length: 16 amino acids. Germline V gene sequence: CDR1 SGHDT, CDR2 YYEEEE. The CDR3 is CASSSPGTSGTYEQYF. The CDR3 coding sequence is TGTGCCAGCAGCTCCCCCGGGACTAGCGGGACCTACGAGCAGTACTTC.

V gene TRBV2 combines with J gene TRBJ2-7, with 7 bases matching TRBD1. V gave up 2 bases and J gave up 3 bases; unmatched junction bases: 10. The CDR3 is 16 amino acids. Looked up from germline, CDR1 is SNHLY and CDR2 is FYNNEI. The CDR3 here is CASSEMGQRGDYEQYF. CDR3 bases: TGTGCCAGCAGTGAAATGGGACAGCGAGGGGACTACGAGCAGTACTTC.